This T cell receptor (beta chain) was profiled in a study of T cells in Graves' hyperthyroidism and ophthalmopathy. In the case of this clonotype: Its antigen is as yet unknown.

The TCR beta CDR3 regions underwent amplification using RNA transcripts as the source. A first-round RT-PCR of the TCR CDR3 used the HTBI primer set. TCRdb re-derived calls from the multiplex PCR reads in MiXCR, one entry per CDR3 protein. This table has some 690,000 distinct CDR3 sequences, roughly a sixth appearing once. Whole-study findings and limits: Blood held most thyroid clonotypes expanded above 0.001 frequency.

Per the germline V gene, CDR1 is SGHAT and CDR2 is FQNNGV. The CDR3 extends over 12 amino acids. The ends lost 11 bases at V and 4 bases at J; junction bases unmatched: 6. Calling Graves' hyperthyroidism stable meant ophthalmopathy did not progress within 18 months. The patients, who ranged from 18 to 65 in age, presented with newly diagnosed hyperthyroidism lasting under 2 months. This chain links TRBV11-2 with TRBJ2-3; 7 bases align to TRBD2. This clonotype was sampled from a man aged 50 to 59 with Graves' hyperthyroidism. Sequences were obtained from blood. This chain's CDR3 is CAGGGSPDTQYF. In DNA form, the CDR3 reads TGTGCCGGGGGGGGTTCTCCAGATACGCAGTATTTT.